Listed here are 22 T cell receptor beta chains from one sample, sequenced in a study of blood T cell repertoires in COVID-19. Assay used: immunoSEQ multiplex PCR; TCRdb lists only in-frame clones, some missing. The sample records just under 90,000 clones, approximately 91% being singletons. The source material was peripheral blood. The receptors were gathered from a man aged 55 to 70 with acute or convalescent COVID-19.

The J gene is TRBJ1-4, the V gene TRBV4-1, with 10 positions matching TRBD1. J was trimmed by 0 bases and V by 1 base; bases with no gene match: 2. Germline V gives CDR1 MGHRA, CDR2 YSYEKL. The CDR3 totals 17 residues. The CDR3 sequence is CASSQGGQGATNEKLFF. The CDR3 coding sequence is TGCGCCAGCAGCCAAGGTGGACAGGGGGCAACTAATGAAAAACTGTTTTTT.

The chain has TRBV7-9 and TRBJ1-5; D unresolved. Germline V gene lookup returns CDR1 SEHNR and CDR2 FQNEAQ (reference sequence). The CDR3 consists of 13 residues. Trimming shortened V by 1 base and J by 10 bases, and 11 bases separated the two germline ends. The CDR3 nucleotides are TGTGCCAGCAGCTTAGACCCCAGGTCCCCCCAGCATTTT. It yields the protein CASSLDPRSPQHF. Full variable domain (remainder filled in from reference TRBV7-9 and TRBJ1-5): DTGVSQNPRHKITKRGQNVTFRCDPISEHNRLYWYRQTLGQGPEFLTYFQNEAQLEKSRLLSDRFSAERPKGSFSTLEIQRTEQGDSAMYLCASSLDPRSPQHFGDGTRLSIL.

This rearrangement joins TRBV12-3 or TRBV12-4 to TRBJ1-4, with TRBD1 matching over 7 bases. V shed 10 bases and J 7 bases; nucleotides not matched to a gene: 9. The CDR3 has 13 residues. The CDR3 region has the DNA TGTGCCACCACAGGGGTGGGCCTTGAAAAACTGTTTTTT. Translated, it gives CATTGVGLEKLFF.

The CDR3 is CASSLGGLGGNTIYF. The CDR3 coding sequence is TGTGCCAGCAGCCTAGGGGGCCTGGGGGGAAACACCATATATTTT. The chain is built from TRBV7-9 and TRBJ1-3; TRBD1 matches 7 bases. V gave up 5 bases and J gave up 4 bases; unmatched junction bases: 8. Germline loops: CDR1 SEHNR, CDR2 FQNEAQ (reference sequence). The CDR3 sequence is 15 residues long.

The rearrangement links TRBV4-3 to TRBJ2-2; the D gene is possibly TRBD1 (6 bases). The germline gives CDR1 LGHNA, CDR2 YSLEER. This CDR3 comprises 16 residues. The V gene lost 2 bases and the J gene lost 5 bases, with 15 bases spanning the gap. CDR3 in DNA: TGCGCCAGCAGCCAACAAACAGGGACCGCAACCGGGGAGCTGTTTTTT. Its protein is CASSQQTGTATGELFF.

V and J are TRBV30 and TRBJ1-5; possible D gene TRBD1, 6 bases. The CDR3 contains 14 residues. Germline CDR1 and CDR2: GTSNPN and SVGIG (reference sequence). Trimming removed 0 bases from V and 6 bases from J, with 12 bases in between. CDR3 amino acids: CAWSVPGVSQPQHF. The CDR3 DNA sequence: TGTGCCTGGAGTGTTCCAGGGGTAAGTCAGCCCCAGCATTTT.

The V and J genes are TRBV4-2 and TRBJ1-2; 11 bases are a match to TRBD1. Germline V lookup: CDR1 LGHNA, CDR2 YNFKEQ. CDR3 length: 17 amino acids. The ends lost 3 bases at V and 2 bases at J; junction bases unmatched: 8. CDR3 loop: CASSQDGTGGLNYGYTF. As DNA, the CDR3 is TGTGCCAGCAGCCAGGATGGGACAGGGGGTTTAAACTATGGCTACACCTTC.

V is TRBV3-1 (or the pseudogene TRBV3-2) and J is TRBJ1-5; the D gene is possibly TRBD1 (5 bases). Germline V gene lookup returns CDR1 LGHDT and CDR2 YNNKEL (reference sequence). The length of the CDR3 is 17 residues. V was trimmed by 4 bases and J by 3 bases, leaving 19 bases between them. The CDR3 spells CASSPHPGTVTNQPQHF. The CDR3 region has the DNA TGTGCCAGCAGCCCGCATCCCGGGACTGTGACCAATCAGCCCCAGCATTTT.

V and J are TRBV24-1 and TRBJ2-4; no firm D call. CDR1 and CDR2 from the germline V gene are KGHDR and SFDVKD. The CDR3 consists of 13 residues. V lost 4 bases, J lost 8 bases, and 11 bases lay in between. For the CDR3, the DNA is TGTGCCACCAGTGAACCCATAAGCGACATTCAGTACTTC. Amino acids: CATSEPISDIQYF.

V and J are TRBV6-2 or TRBV6-3 and TRBJ2-7; 14 nucleotides align to TRBD2. J was trimmed by 2 bases and V by 7 bases; bases with no gene match: 7. The germline V gene encodes CDR1 MNHEY and CDR2 SVGEGT. CDR3 length: 16 residues. DNA of the CDR3: TGTGCCAGCACCCCGGGACTAGCGGGAGAAGCCTACGAGCAGTACTTC. Its translation: CASTPGLAGEAYEQYF.

The gene calls are TRBV6-5 and TRBJ1-6; possible D gene TRBD1, 6 bases. Trimming cost V 0 bases and J 8 bases, with 11 bases left between them. CDR3 length: 15 amino acids. Germline V gene data show CDR1 as MNHEY and CDR2 as SVGAGI. The CDR3 nucleotides are TGTGCCAGCAGTTACTCGACCAGGGGAGATTCACCCCTCCACTTT. It codes for CASSYSTRGDSPLHF.

The chain couples TRBV27 to TRBJ2-3; TRBD1 aligns across 8 bases. The trim removed 0 bases at V and 4 bases at J, leaving 0 bases unmatched. Germline CDR1 and CDR2: MNHEY and SMNVEV (reference sequence). The CDR3 loop spans 14 amino acids. CDR3 sequence: CASSLSQGADTQYF. The CDR3 DNA follows: TGTGCCAGCAGTTTATCACAGGGGGCAGATACGCAGTATTTT.

This sequence joins TRBV28 and TRBJ1-6; D unresolved. Germline CDR1 and CDR2: MDHEN and SYDVKM. Between the trimmed V and J ends, which lost 3 bases and 10 bases, there was a span of 16 bases. The CDR3 contains 15 residues. The CDR3 DNA follows: TGTGCCAGCAGTTTGGGGAGGGCCGGTGGCTCACCCCTCCACTTT. Its protein is CASSLGRAGGSPLHF.

For the CDR3, the DNA is TGTGCCAGCGCCGGGACTGTCACCGGGGAGCTGTTTTTT. It is translated as CASAGTVTGELFF. V usage is TRBV5-4 and J usage is TRBJ2-2, with a possible D match to TRBD2 (6 bases). Germline-derived CDR1 and CDR2 are SGHNT and YYREEE (reference sequence). The CDR3 extends over 13 amino acids. The V and J ends lost 7 bases and 4 bases respectively, with 11 bases between them.

The genes are TRBV3-1 (or the pseudogene TRBV3-2) and TRBJ2-5; TRBD2 agrees at 10 bases. J lost 2 bases, V lost 3 bases, and 6 bases had no gene match. The CDR3 contains 16 residues. Germline V gene data show CDR1 as LGHDT and CDR2 as YNNKEL (reference sequence). CDR3 residues: CASSQGRTSGQETQYF. The CDR3 bases are TGTGCCAGCAGCCAGGGAAGGACTAGCGGTCAAGAGACCCAGTACTTC.

In its sample, this clone was seen once. V usage is TRBV2 and J usage is TRBJ1-2; 7 bases match TRBD1. J lost 2 bases, V lost 10 bases, and 10 bases had no gene match. The CDR3 loop spans 14 amino acids. Germline V CDR1 and CDR2: SNHLY, FYNNEI. CDR3 bases: TGTGCCACTACATCCGACAGGGTGAACTATGGCTACACCTTC. Translation gives CATTSDRVNYGYTF.

The chain has TRBV30 and TRBJ2-3; D is undetermined. Germline V lookup: CDR1 GTSNPN, CDR2 SVGIG (reference sequence). The CDR3 runs to 12 residues. V was cut by 3 bases and J by 4 bases, with 8 bases left in between. CDR3 region: CAWSPRADTQYF. CDR3 nucleotides: TGTGCCTGGAGCCCCCGAGCAGATACGCAGTATTTT.

The genes are TRBV5-1 and TRBJ2-1; 10 bases fit TRBD2. This CDR3 is built from 15 residues. Germline CDR1 is SGHRS and CDR2 is YFSETQ. J lost 3 bases, V lost 1 base, and 1 base had no gene match. The CDR3 nucleotides are TGCGCCAGCAGCTTGTCTAGCGGGAGCTACAATGAGCAGTTCTTC. Translating gives CASSLSSGSYNEQFF. Full variable domain (outside the CDR3, taken from reference TRBV5-1 and TRBJ2-1): KAGVTQTPRYLIKTRGQQVTLSCSPISGHRSVSWYQQTPGQGLQFLFEYFSETQRNKGNFPGRFSGRQFSNSRSEMNVSTLELGDSALYLCASSLSSGSYNEQFFGPGTRLTVL.

This clone was found once. This chain links TRBV6-5 with TRBJ1-5; D is uncertain. Trimming removed 7 bases from V and 5 bases from J, with 12 bases in between. Germline V gene sequence: CDR1 MNHEY, CDR2 SVGAGI. The CDR3 length is 13 residues. Here the CDR3 DNA reads TGTGCCAGCAATACCCGGGGAGATCAGCCCCAGCATTTT. Residues: CASNTRGDQPQHF.

The chain has TRBV18 and TRBJ2-2, with D perhaps TRBD1 (5 bases). This CDR3 has 16 residues. Trimming left V 3 bases short and J 6 bases short, with 17 bases between. CDR1 and CDR2 (germline): KGHSH, LQKENI. The DNA of the CDR3 is TGTGCCAGCTCACCCCTGAAAGGGGCCCCGGCCGGGGAGCTGTTTTTT. Residues: CASSPLKGAPAGELFF.

The rearrangement joins TRBV29-1 to TRBJ2-5; 11 bases fit TRBD2. The V segment lost 2 bases and the J segment 5 bases; nucleotides outside the gene matches: 10. This CDR3 is 16 amino acids long. The germline gives CDR1 SQVTM, CDR2 ANQGSEA. CDR3: CSVELASGRPVETQYF. CDR3 in DNA: TGCAGCGTTGAACTGGCTAGCGGGAGGCCCGTCGAGACCCAGTACTTC.

This rearrangement joins TRBV14 to TRBJ2-1; 10 bases agree with TRBD2. Germline CDR1 reads SGHDN; CDR2 reads FVKESK. CDR3 length equals 13 residues. The CDR3: CASSGRSVNEQFF. DNA for the CDR3: TGTGCGTCTAGCGGGAGATCGGTGAATGAGCAGTTCTTC.